One and the same sample provided the 8 T cell receptor beta chains below, sequenced in a study of type 1 regulatory T cells (dated by TCRdb to about 2021). The reads were generated on an Illumina MiSeq. TCRdb took the public reads, trimmed them with fastp at Q25, ran MiXCR for clone calling and kept in-frame beta chains. For every CDR3 protein sequence, its rows merge into one entry that carries the most common genes and DNA. This sample holds around 2,500 distinct CDR3 sequences; more than 5.5% were observed only once. The top ten clones comprise roughly 2.4% of the sample. Sequencing was performed on CD4+ T cells, either the whole sample or a sorted fraction (not recorded which). These receptors came from a human donor in good health.

This clonotype is classed as large. The V call is TRBV20-1, the J call TRBJ1-5; D possibly corresponds to TRBD1 (6 bases). This CDR3 spans 14 amino acids. V lost 6 bases, J lost 0 bases, and 12 bases lay in between. Germline CDR1 DFQATT, CDR2 SNEGSKA (reference sequence). The CDR3 is CSAQGHYSNQPQHF. For the CDR3, the DNA is TGCAGTGCCCAGGGGCATTATAGCAATCAGCCCCAGCATTTT.

By share, this clonotype counts as medium-sized. CDR3 nucleotide sequence: TGCGCCAGCACCTCGGGACAGACCAATCAGCCCCAGCATTTT. This translates into CASTSGQTNQPQHF. The gene calls are TRBV10-2 and TRBJ1-5, with 7 bases matching TRBD1. The germline V gene encodes CDR1 WSHSY and CDR2 SAAADI. The CDR3 length is 14 residues. With V trimmed by 7 bases and J by 3 bases, 6 bases remained unmatched.

The chain links TRBV6-5 to TRBJ1-5, with a tentative D call TRBD1 (5 bases). The germline V gene has CDR1 MNHEY and CDR2 SVGAGI. Trimming took off 5 bases at V and 4 bases at J, with 12 bases between the two ends. This CDR3 has 14 residues. CDR3 sequence: CASSRGGGNQPQHF. CDR3 in DNA: TGTGCCAGCAGTCGGGGGGGGGGGAATCAGCCCCAGCATTTT.

This clonotype is medium-sized (0.01 to 0.1%) by share. The chain is built from TRBV29-1 and TRBJ1-1; no reliable D call. This CDR3 region has 12 residues. In germline, CDR1 is SQVTM, CDR2 ANQGSEA. Trimming removed 4 bases from V and 4 bases from J, with 10 bases in between. As DNA, the CDR3 is TGCAGCGTTGCCTCCCGGGGCACTGAAGCTTTCTTT. Its protein is CSVASRGTEAFF. The full variable domain, in which reference TRBV29-1 and TRBJ1-1 provide the parts outside the CDR3, is SAVISQKPSRDICQRGTSLTIQCQVDSQVTMMFWYRQQPGQSLTLIATANQGSEATYESGFVIDKFPISRPNLTFSTLTVSNMSPEDSSIYLCSVASRGTEAFFGQGTRLTVV.

By share, this clonotype ranks as medium-sized. This chain connects TRBV20-1 to TRBJ1-2, with D hard to call. The CDR3 has 13 residues. Trimming cost V 2 bases and J 4 bases, with 11 bases left between them. CDR1 and CDR2 from the germline V gene are DFQATT and SNEGSKA (reference sequence). The CDR3 sequence: CSARRPMTYGYTF. As DNA, the CDR3 is TGCAGTGCTAGAAGGCCGATGACCTATGGCTACACCTTC.

Of note for this clonotype: At one boundary the junction diverges from the germline segment, which might be a read error. The rearrangement links TRBV6-5 to TRBJ1-5; TRBD1 might be the D (5 bases). The CDR3 consists of 14 residues. Germline V gene data show CDR1 as MNHEY and CDR2 as SVGAGI. CDR3 protein: CAGSRGGGNQPQHF. As DNA, the CDR3 is TGTGCCGGCAGTCGGGGGGGGGGGAATCAGCCCCAGCATTTT.

This clonotype is termed medium-sized. The V gene is TRBV20-1, the J gene TRBJ1-6; 8 nucleotides agree with TRBD1. Per the germline V gene, CDR1 is DFQATT and CDR2 is SNEGSKA (reference sequence). This CDR3 spans 14 amino acids. With V trimmed by 1 base and J by 10 bases, 6 bases remained unmatched. CDR3 sequence: CSARAGQGASPLHF. CDR3 coding DNA: TGCAGTGCTAGAGCCGGACAGGGAGCCTCACCCCTCCACTTT.

This clonotype is termed medium-sized (0.01 to 0.1%). The J gene is TRBJ1-6, the V gene TRBV7-9; TRBD1 aligns across 8 bases. The CDR3 totals 15 residues. J lost 7 bases, V lost 5 bases, and 7 bases had no gene match. The germline gives CDR1 SEHNR, CDR2 FQNEAQ (reference sequence). CDR3 sequence: CASSRIQGGNSPLHF. The CDR3 nucleotides are TGTGCCAGCAGCCGGATACAGGGGGGCAATTCACCCCTCCACTTT.